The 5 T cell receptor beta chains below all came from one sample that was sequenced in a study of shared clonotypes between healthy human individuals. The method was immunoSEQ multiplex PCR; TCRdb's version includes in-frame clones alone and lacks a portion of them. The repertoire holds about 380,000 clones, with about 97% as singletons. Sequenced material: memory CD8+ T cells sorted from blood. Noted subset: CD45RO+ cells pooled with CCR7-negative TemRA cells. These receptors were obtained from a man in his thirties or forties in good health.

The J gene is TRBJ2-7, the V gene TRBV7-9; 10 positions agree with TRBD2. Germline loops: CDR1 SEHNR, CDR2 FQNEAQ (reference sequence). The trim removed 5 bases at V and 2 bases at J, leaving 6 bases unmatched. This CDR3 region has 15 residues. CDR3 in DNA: TGTGCCAGCAGCAACGGACTAGCGGCACCCTACGAGCAGTACTTC. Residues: CASSNGLAAPYEQYF.

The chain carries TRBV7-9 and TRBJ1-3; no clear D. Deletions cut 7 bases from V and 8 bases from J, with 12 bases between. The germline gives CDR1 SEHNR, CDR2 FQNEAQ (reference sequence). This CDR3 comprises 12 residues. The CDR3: CASIPFWDTIYF. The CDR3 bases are TGTGCCAGCATCCCGTTTTGGGACACCATATATTTT.

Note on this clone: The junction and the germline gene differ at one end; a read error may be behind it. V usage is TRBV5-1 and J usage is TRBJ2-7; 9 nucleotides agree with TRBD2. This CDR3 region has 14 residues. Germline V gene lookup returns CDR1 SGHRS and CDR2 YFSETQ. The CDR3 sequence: CASSLGLAAYERYF. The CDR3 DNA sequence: TGCGCCAGCAGCTTGGGACTAGCGGCCTACGAGCGGTACTTC.

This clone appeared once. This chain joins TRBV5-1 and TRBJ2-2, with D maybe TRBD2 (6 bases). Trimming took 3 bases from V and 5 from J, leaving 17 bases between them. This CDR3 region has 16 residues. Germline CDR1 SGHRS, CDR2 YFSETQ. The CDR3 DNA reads TGCGCCAGCAGCTCCGACTCGGGAGTGAGGACCGGGGAGCTGTTTTTT. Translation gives CASSSDSGVRTGELFF.

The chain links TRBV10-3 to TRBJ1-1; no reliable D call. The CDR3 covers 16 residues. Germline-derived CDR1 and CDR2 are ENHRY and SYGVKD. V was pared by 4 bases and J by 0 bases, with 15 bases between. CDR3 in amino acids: CAISGPPGRMNTEAFF. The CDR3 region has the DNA TGTGCCATCAGTGGCCCCCCCGGACGGATGAACACTGAAGCTTTCTTT.